This TCR beta chain is from a study of tissue T cells after allogeneic stem cell transplantation. Study-level findings and limits: Across patients, clones rarely overlapped, yet motif clusters were shared tissue-specifically. TCR repertoires tracked anatomic similarity, regardless of disease or transplant status.

Profiling relied on immunoSEQ multiplex PCR, and the TCRdb table lists in-frame clones only, not all of them. This sample has 2,000 or so clones, with 35% to 45% found just once. About this clone: Its antigen is not known. The germline and genes are mouse ones.

As for time point: mouse harvest day 14 after allogeneic transplant. Mouse grafts combined 10^7 T-cell-depleted bone marrow cells with 10^6 splenic CD5+ T cells. Mice had MHC-mismatched B6 into BALB/c GVHD, sampled day 7 or 14. Sequencing was performed on gut tissue. The receptor comes from a female BALB/c mouse given C57BL/6 T cells with graft-versus-host disease after an allogeneic hematopoietic cell transplant.

CDR3 amino acids: CASSDGVTLEQYF. The covered CDR3 bases are TGTGCCAGCAGTGATGGGGTCACCCTGGAACAGTAC. J is TRBJ2-7 and V is TRBV13-1; unclear D gene. Sequencing ends 1 residue short of the CDR3 end; the germline J gene provides the rest. In germline, CDR1 is NSHNY, CDR2 SYGAGN. V was pared by 0 bases and J by 7 bases, with 11 bases between. The CDR3 totals 13 residues.